The 25 T cell receptor beta chains listed next were all sequenced from one sample in a study of T-cell reconstitution after alpha-beta-depleted transplantation in children. As it was prepared, the TCRbeta library received unique molecular identifiers. TCRdb recomputed calls from the PCR reads with MiXCR, one row per CDR3 protein. In the table there are around 380,000 distinct CDR3 sequences, approximately 11% of which are singletons. Sequenced material: PBMCs from the stem cell graft donor, taken from the stem cell graft. These receptors all come from a human donor who donated a stem cell graft to a child with acute myeloid leukemia.

This clonotype was seen a handful of times. The J gene is TRBJ2-5, the V gene TRBV28; D is perhaps TRBD2 (6 bases). This CDR3 spans 16 amino acids. The germline V gene has CDR1 MDHEN and CDR2 SYDVKM. V was pared by 10 bases and J by 2 bases, with 23 bases between. For the CDR3, the DNA is TGTGCCATCGACCCTGGGGGGAACAACATTCAAGAGACCCAGTACTTC. It specifies CAIDPGGNNIQETQYF.

This clonotype was counted a few times. The chain is built from TRBV5-1 and TRBJ1-2, with TRBD1 matching 7 bases. The V gene end was trimmed by 1 base and the J gene end by 3 bases; junction bases not matched to a gene: 12. This CDR3 contains 17 residues. The germline CDR1 and CDR2 sequences are SGHRS and YFSETQ. The CDR3 protein is CASSLMPRRGQDYGYTF. The DNA for the CDR3 is TGCGCCAGCAGCTTGATGCCTCGGAGGGGGCAGGACTATGGCTACACCTTC.

This chain joins TRBV5-1 and TRBJ2-3; D perhaps matches TRBD2 (6 bases). The germline V and J ends were trimmed by 4 bases and 0 bases, with 9 bases remaining between them. The CDR3 runs 14 residues. Germline CDR1 SGHRS, CDR2 YFSETQ. The CDR3 is CASSGGESTDTQYF. The CDR3 bases are TGCGCCAGCAGCGGAGGGGAAAGCACAGATACGCAGTATTTT.

This clonotype appeared a few times. This chain uses TRBV6-1 with TRBJ2-1, with TRBD1 as a possible D gene (6 bases). The V gene lost 1 base and the J gene lost 7 bases, with 20 bases spanning the gap. The CDR3 runs 17 residues. Germline CDR1 reads MNHNS; CDR2 reads SASEGT. CDR3 residues: CASSEGWSGQGLNEQFF. CDR3 sequence (DNA): TGTGCCAGCAGTGAAGGGTGGTCTGGTCAGGGGTTGAATGAGCAGTTCTTC.

The DNA for the CDR3 is TGTGCCAGCTCCCCCGGACAGGATAATGAAGCTTTCTTT. Its protein product is CASSPGQDNEAFF. This chain links TRBV18 with TRBJ1-1, with TRBD1 matching 7 bases. The junction had 8 bases not matched to a gene; V was cut back by 6 bases and J by 7 bases. The V gene's germline CDR1 is KGHSH and CDR2 LQKENI. This CDR3 contains 13 residues.

V usage is TRBV30 and J usage is TRBJ2-2; D might be TRBD1 (6 bases). CDR1 GTSNPN and CDR2 SVGIG come from the germline V gene (reference sequence). Trimming pared 5 bases from V and 5 bases from J, leaving 12 bases between. CDR3 length: 13 residues. In DNA, the CDR3 is TGTGCCTGGGGGGGCACGGGGACCGGGGAGCTGTTTTTT. Its protein product is CAWGGTGTGELFF.

There are a few counts of this clonotype. V is TRBV5-1 and J is TRBJ1-2; 9 bases agree with TRBD1. V lost 1 base, J lost 4 bases, and 11 bases stayed unmatched. Germline V gene lookup returns CDR1 SGHRS and CDR2 YFSETQ. This CDR3 contains 17 residues. For the CDR3, the DNA is TGCGCCAGCAGCTTGAGGAGCTCTGGGACAGGGTCCTATGGCTACACCTTC. Amino acids: CASSLRSSGTGSYGYTF.

The table lists this clonotype with a few counts. V gene TRBV12-3 or TRBV12-4 combines with J gene TRBJ2-3; D not resolved. Trimming left V 8 bases short and J 5 bases short, with 14 bases between. The CDR3 runs to 13 residues. CDR3 nucleotide sequence: TGTGCCAGCCTAGAGGCCCTCGGAGATACGCAGTATTTT. Protein product: CASLEALGDTQYF.

A few counts support this clonotype. This chain joins TRBV10-3 and TRBJ2-1; 14 bases match TRBD2. The J segment lost 5 bases and the V segment lost 6 bases, leaving 27 bases of the junction unmatched. The germline gives CDR1 ENHRY, CDR2 SYGVKD. The CDR3 is made up of 23 amino acids. The CDR3 sequence: CAIRRGLGGLAGANRLAHNEQFF. CDR3 nucleotide sequence: TGTGCCATCAGGAGGGGGTTAGGGGGACTAGCGGGAGCCAATCGGCTCGCACACAATGAGCAGTTCTTC.

In its sample, this clonotype was seen many times. V gene TRBV5-1 combines with J gene TRBJ1-5; D unclear. The CDR3 is made up of 13 amino acids. Trimming took 4 bases from V and 5 from J, leaving 10 bases between them. Per germline, CDR1 SGHRS and CDR2 YFSETQ. DNA for the CDR3: TGCGCCAGCAGCCGCGGAGACGATCAGCCCCAGCATTTT. Protein product: CASSRGDDQPQHF.

This clonotype was picked up a small number of times. CDR3 sequence: CASSPDRISYEQYF. DNA for the CDR3: TGTGCCAGCAGCCCAGACAGGATTTCCTACGAGCAGTACTTC. This chain links TRBV7-2 with TRBJ2-7, with D possibly matching TRBD1 (6 bases). V was trimmed by 5 bases and J by 1 base, leaving 12 bases between them. The CDR3 runs 14 residues. Germline V lookup: CDR1 SGHTA, CDR2 FQGNSA.

The CDR3 protein is CASSKRDYGYTF. As DNA, the CDR3 is TGTGCCAGCAGCAAGCGGGACTATGGCTACACCTTC. This sequence joins TRBV21-1 and TRBJ1-2. TRBV21-1 is a pseudogene segment. The CDR3 has 12 residues.

Here the CDR3 reads CASSIRQGPCEQYV. CDR3 nucleotides: TGTGCCAGCAGCATACGACAGGGCCCATGCGAGCAGTACGTC. The chain couples TRBV7-9 to TRBJ2-7; 7 bases fit TRBD1. With V trimmed by 5 bases and J by 6 bases, 10 bases remained unmatched. Germline CDR1 SEHNR, CDR2 FQNEAQ (reference sequence). CDR3 length: 14 residues.

This clonotype turned up a few times. J is TRBJ2-7 and V is TRBV12-3 or TRBV12-4; a weak D match, TRBD2 (7 bases). V gave up 5 bases and J gave up 7 bases, with 15 bases separating them. The CDR3 consists of 13 residues. The CDR3 here is CASSPLQGGEQYF. In DNA form, the CDR3 reads TGTGCCAGCAGTCCGTTACAGGGAGGGGAGCAGTACTTC.

This clonotype was recorded at least ten times. The chain is built from TRBV9 and TRBJ2-1; D ambiguous. This CDR3 region has 15 residues. From germline, CDR1 is SGDLS and CDR2 YYNGEE. Trimming pared 0 bases from V and 0 bases from J, leaving 7 bases between. The CDR3 reads CASSVGSFSYNEQFF. CDR3 nucleotides: TGTGCCAGCAGCGTAGGATCTTTCTCCTACAATGAGCAGTTCTTC.

Points on this clonotype: The junction and the germline gene differ at one end; a read error may be behind it. The chain has TRBV18 and TRBJ2-3; 10 nucleotides line up with TRBD1. This CDR3 comprises 16 residues. Germline V gene sequence: CDR1 KGHSH, CDR2 LQKENI. CDR3 protein: CVSSSRTGGLSDTQYF. The DNA for the CDR3 is TGTGTCAGCTCATCTCGGACAGGGGGGTTATCAGATACGCAGTATTTT.

This chain connects TRBV3-1 to TRBJ2-3; 9 nucleotides match TRBD2. Germline trimming cut 2 bases from V and 1 base from J; bases unmatched to any gene: 4. In germline, CDR1 is LGHDT, CDR2 YNNKEL (reference sequence). The CDR3 runs to 16 residues. The CDR3: CASSQKRGAGTDTQYF. The CDR3 DNA is TGTGCCAGCAGCCAAAAGCGGGGGGCAGGCACAGATACGCAGTATTTT.

This clonotype was seen many times. V gene TRBV7-2 combines with J gene TRBJ2-2; 16 bases align to TRBD2. The CDR3 extends over 17 amino acids. The germline gives CDR1 SGHTA, CDR2 FQGNSA. With V trimmed by 2 bases and J by 5 bases, 2 bases remained unmatched. CDR3 nucleotides: TGTGCCAGCAGCTTACCGGGACTAGCGGGAGGGACCGGGGAGCTGTTTTTT. Protein product: CASSLPGLAGGTGELFF. Based on the CDR3 plus reference TRBV7-2 and TRBJ2-2, the full variable domain is GAGVSQSPSNKVTEKGKDVELRCDPISGHTALYWYRQSLGQGLEFLIYFQGNSAPDKSGLPSDRFSAERTGGSVSTLTIQRTQQEDSAVYLCASSLPGLAGGTGELFFGEGSRLTVL.

This clonotype was picked up many times. The chain is built from TRBV7-2 and TRBJ1-2; 7 nucleotides match TRBD1. J gave up 4 bases and V 6 bases, and 5 bases lay outside the gene matches. CDR1 is SGHTA and CDR2 is FQGNSA in the germline V gene. The CDR3 is 13 residues long. The CDR3 here is CASREGGLYGYTF. The CDR3 region has the DNA TGTGCCAGCAGGGAAGGGGGCCTCTATGGCTACACCTTC.

This clonotype was seen ten or more times. The genes are TRBV5-6 and TRBJ2-3, with D possibly matching TRBD2 (6 bases). Trimming took 2 bases from V and 2 from J, leaving 12 bases between them. The CDR3 spans 15 residues. Germline V gene lookup returns CDR1 SGHDT and CDR2 YYEEEE. This CDR3 reads CASSFRAGLTDTQYF. The CDR3 coding sequence is TGTGCCAGCAGCTTCCGAGCGGGCCTCACAGATACGCAGTATTTT.

Only a few counts were recorded for this clonotype. The chain links TRBV5-1 to TRBJ2-1, with 11 bases identical to TRBD2. CDR1 and CDR2 (germline): SGHRS, YFSETQ. CDR3 length equals 15 residues. Losses at the gene ends were 6 bases for V and 4 bases for J; bases not matched to a gene: 6. CDR3 protein: CASIPGTSGYNEQFF. The CDR3, as DNA: TGCGCCAGCATCCCTGGGACTAGCGGTTACAATGAGCAGTTCTTC.

V and J are TRBV20-1 and TRBJ2-2, with 8 bases that match TRBD1. The germline V gene has CDR1 DFQATT and CDR2 SNEGSKA (reference sequence). V lost 1 base to trimming and J lost 2 bases; unmatched junction nucleotides: 3. The CDR3 runs 15 residues. The CDR3 nucleotides read TGCAGTGCTAGAGGGACAGGGCAAAACACCGGGGAGCTGTTTTTT. Protein: CSARGTGQNTGELFF.

This clonotype was observed at least ten times. The chain joins TRBV6-5 to TRBJ1-1; maybe TRBD1 (6 bases). V was trimmed by 0 bases and J by 5 bases, leaving 16 bases between them. CDR1 and CDR2 (germline): MNHEY, SVGAGI. This CDR3 has 16 residues. CDR3: CASSYSAPGQGTEAFF. In DNA form, the CDR3 reads TGTGCCAGCAGTTACTCGGCTCCGGGCCAGGGGACTGAAGCTTTCTTT.

There are a few counts of this clonotype. The rearrangement links TRBV5-1 to TRBJ2-1; TRBD2 might be the D (6 bases). V lost 3 bases to trimming and J lost 3 bases, with 13 bases between them. This CDR3 has 15 residues. The germline V gene encodes CDR1 SGHRS and CDR2 YFSETQ. The CDR3 loop reads CASSWTGVGYNEQFF. The CDR3 DNA follows: TGCGCCAGCAGCTGGACGGGAGTTGGCTACAATGAGCAGTTCTTC. The full variable domain, with the rest looked up from reference TRBV5-1 and TRBJ2-1, is KAGVTQTPRYLIKTRGQQVTLSCSPISGHRSVSWYQQTPGQGLQFLFEYFSETQRNKGNFPGRFSGRQFSNSRSEMNVSTLELGDSALYLCASSWTGVGYNEQFFGPGTRLTVL.

This clonotype was observed many times. This rearrangement joins TRBV27 to TRBJ2-7, with TRBD1 matching 7 bases. Losses at the gene ends were 6 bases for V and 3 bases for J; bases not matched to a gene: 8. Per germline, CDR1 MNHEY and CDR2 SMNVEV (reference sequence). The length of the CDR3 is 14 residues. This chain's CDR3 is CASSASGGNYEQYV. CDR3 DNA sequence: TGTGCCAGCAGCGCCTCAGGGGGTAACTACGAGCAGTACGTC.